This T cell receptor (beta chain) was identified during a study of a mutant IDH1 vaccine in newly diagnosed glioma (dated by TCRdb to the early 2020s). As for the study more broadly: Vaccination was initiated 4-6 weeks after radiotherapy alone, or concurrently with temozolomide cycles in the chemotherapy-containing groups. Prior to enrollment, patients had been given standard therapy consisting of radiotherapy alone, temozolomide alone, or radiochemotherapy with temozolomide, with the combination given to most patients. Peripheral blood was drawn at six visits: V03 (baseline), V05, V07, V10, V12 and V13. The week-35 safety follow-up was designated visit V12, and the week-47 end of study was designated visit V13. Of the approximately 33 treated patients, approximately 60% were male and about 40% were female, and a mean age of approximately 40 years was recorded. For exploratory analyses, fewer than 30 treated patients had longitudinal TCRB deep sequencing done wherever samples were available. General findings and caveats noted by the study authors: According to the authors, sample limitations meant that analyses of patient blood samples could not be reproduced. Availability determined which PBMC samples were chosen for TCRB deep sequencing. Changes in the top peripheral T cell clonotypes picked up by TCRB sequencing did not appear to be linked to pseudoprogression. Vaccine-induced immune responses across multiple MHC alleles were detected in 93.3% of patients.

The library was obtained by the immunoSEQ multiplex PCR assay. Following the manufacturer's protocol, the hsTCRB Kit was used to amplify rearranged TCR beta chain sequences. An Illumina MiSeq was used to sequence the TCRB libraries. The study's processing was this. Demultiplexing, trimming and gene mapping were performed with the kit vendor's proprietary platform. The immuneACCESS repertoire file appears here via TCRdb, limited to in-frame rearrangements. These files lack a portion of the clones; in checked studies, under half of the deficit traces to unresolved V genes, and the cause of the others is not known. V, J and clone size reflect that table, while D and trimming were determined from the DNA. The sample table shows about 94,000 clones, and 89% are seen once. The ten largest clones add up to 0.75% to 0.95% of the sample. The CDR3 starts with the cysteine, ends with the phenylalanine, and has 16 residues. Of the read, only the CDR3 DNA is kept; its 48 bases are in frame from base 1. CDR1 and CDR2, looked up from the germline V gene, are SGHRS and YFSETQ. Between the V and J ends, shortened by 0 bases and 5 bases respectively, the junction contains 15 bases.

The label giving this sample's time point can be read as: week 47, end of study. Each vaccine dose was 300 ug of a 20-mer mutant IDH1 peptide in Montanide, given subcutaneously with topical imiquimod. Patients received eight vaccinations in weeks 1, 3, 5, 7, 11, 15, 19 and 23, corresponding to visits V03 through V10. All donors had newly diagnosed IDH1-mutant astrocytomas of WHO grade 3 or 4 that showed loss of nuclear ATRX. The samples were drawn from NOA16, a multicentre, single-arm, open-label phase I trial in Germany that tested a mutant IDH1 peptide vaccine in humans for the first time. Genomic DNA for TCRB sequencing was extracted from EDTA blood using the DNeasy Blood and Tissue Kit. As concerns this clone: The specificity of this receptor is unknown. Within one base of it there is no much larger clone, and no base qualities were kept.

The V gene is TRBV5-1 and the J gene is TRBJ2-1; the D gene is perhaps TRBD2, on 6 matching bases. The sequence was collected from a woman aged 50 to 60 with glioma. The material sequenced was PBMCs, taken from a glioma patient whose treatment included an IDH1 peptide vaccine. The CDR3 protein is CASSLATEGPHNEQFF. The bases are TGCGCCAGCAGCTTGGCCACGGAGGGGCCCCACAATGAGCAGTTCTTC.